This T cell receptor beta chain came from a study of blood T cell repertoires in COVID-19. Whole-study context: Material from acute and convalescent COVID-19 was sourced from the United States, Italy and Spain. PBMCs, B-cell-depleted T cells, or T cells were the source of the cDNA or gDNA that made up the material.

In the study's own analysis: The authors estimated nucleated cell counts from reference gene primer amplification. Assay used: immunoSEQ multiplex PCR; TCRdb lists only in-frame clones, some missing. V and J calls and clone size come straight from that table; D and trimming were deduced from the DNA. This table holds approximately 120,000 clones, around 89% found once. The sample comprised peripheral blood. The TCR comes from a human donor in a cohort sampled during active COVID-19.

For the CDR3, the DNA is TGTGCCAGTCGGAGTGGAGGGACTAATGAAAAACTGTTTTTT. Amino acids: CASRSGGTNEKLFF. The chain combines TRBV19 with TRBJ1-4, with D hard to call. The V gene's germline CDR1 is LNHDA and CDR2 SQIVND (reference sequence). The CDR3 covers 14 residues. V was cut by 8 bases and J by 2 bases, with 12 bases left in between.